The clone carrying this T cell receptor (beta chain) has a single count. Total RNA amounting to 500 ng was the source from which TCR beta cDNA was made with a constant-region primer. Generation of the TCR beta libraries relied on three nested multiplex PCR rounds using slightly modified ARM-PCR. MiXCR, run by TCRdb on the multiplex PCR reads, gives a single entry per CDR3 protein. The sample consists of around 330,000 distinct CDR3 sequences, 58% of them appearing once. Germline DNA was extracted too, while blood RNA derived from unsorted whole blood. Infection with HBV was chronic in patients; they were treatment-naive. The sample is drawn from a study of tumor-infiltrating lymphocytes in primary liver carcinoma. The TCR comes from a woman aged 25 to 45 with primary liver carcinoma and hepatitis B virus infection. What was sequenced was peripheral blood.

In DNA form, the CDR3 reads TGTGCCAGCGACCGCTTTTCTAACGGCCGAGCAGATACGCAGTATTTT. Encoded protein: CASDRFSNGRADTQYF. V gene TRBV11-2 combines with J gene TRBJ2-3; D is unclear. V lost 8 bases and J lost 4, with 22 bases in between. This CDR3 region has 16 residues. Germline V gene sequence: CDR1 SGHAT, CDR2 FQNNGV.